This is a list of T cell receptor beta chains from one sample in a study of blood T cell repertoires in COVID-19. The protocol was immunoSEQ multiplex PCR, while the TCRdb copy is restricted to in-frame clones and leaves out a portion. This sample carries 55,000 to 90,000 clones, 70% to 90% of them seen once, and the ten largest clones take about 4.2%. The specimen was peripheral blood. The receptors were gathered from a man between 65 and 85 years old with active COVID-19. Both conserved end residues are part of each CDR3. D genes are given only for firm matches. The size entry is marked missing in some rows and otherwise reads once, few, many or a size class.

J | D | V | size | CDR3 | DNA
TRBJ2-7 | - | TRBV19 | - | CATRSGLEQYF | TGTGCCACCCGGAGCGGTTTGGAGCAGTACTTC
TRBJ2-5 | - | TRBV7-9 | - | CASSLNSGDQETQYF | TGTGCCAGCAGCTTAAATAGCGGAGACCAAGAGACCCAGTACTTC
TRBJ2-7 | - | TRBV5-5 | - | CASSPQGGGPGEQYF | TGTGCCAGCAGCCCCCAAGGTGGGGGCCCGGGCGAGCAGTACTTC
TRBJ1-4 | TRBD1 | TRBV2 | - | CASSVQGVVDEKLFF | TGTGCCAGCAGCGTACAGGGGGTGGTGGATGAAAAACTGTTTTTT
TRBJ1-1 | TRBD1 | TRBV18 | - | CASSPGQATTEAFF | TGTGCCAGCTCACCGGGACAGGCGACCACTGAAGCTTTCTTT
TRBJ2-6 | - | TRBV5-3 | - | CARSFRRRSGANVLTF | TGTGCCAGAAGCTTCCGCAGGCGCTCTGGGGCCAACGTCCTGACTTTC
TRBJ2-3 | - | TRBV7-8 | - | CASGRAGTDTQYF | TGTGCCAGCGGGCGGGCTGGCACAGATACGCAGTATTTT
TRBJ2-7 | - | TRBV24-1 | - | CATSDPDSPKQYF | TGTGCCACCAGTGACCCGGACAGCCCTAAGCAGTACTTC
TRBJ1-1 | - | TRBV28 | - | CASSPPGPGGTEAFF | TGTGCCAGCAGCCCCCCGGGCCCCGGAGGCACTGAAGCTTTCTTT
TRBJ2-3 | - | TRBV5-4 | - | CASSPRGANVADTQYF | TGTGCCAGCAGCCCCCGGGGAGCGAATGTGGCAGATACGCAGTATTTT
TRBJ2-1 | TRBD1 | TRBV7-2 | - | CASSPDRGGHNEQFF | TGTGCCAGCAGCCCCGACAGGGGGGGCCACAATGAGCAGTTCTTC
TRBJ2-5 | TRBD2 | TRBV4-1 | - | CASSHGEGAETQYF | TGCGCCAGCAGCCATGGGGAGGGCGCGGAGACCCAGTACTTC
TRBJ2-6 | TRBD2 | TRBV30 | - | CAWSREGSSGANVLTF | TGTGCCTGGAGTCGGGAGGGTAGCTCTGGGGCCAACGTCCTGACTTTC
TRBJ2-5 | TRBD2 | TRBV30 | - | CAWSVWGLAGAETQYF | TGTGCCTGGAGTGTATGGGGACTAGCGGGAGCGGAGACCCAGTACTTC
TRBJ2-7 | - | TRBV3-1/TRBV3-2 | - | CASRGRPGEQYF | TGTGCCAGCCGCGGTCGGCCGGGGGAGCAGTACTTC
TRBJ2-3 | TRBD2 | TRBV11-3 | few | CASSKVREGPDTQYF | TGTGCCAGCAGCAAGGTCCGGGAGGGGCCAGATACGCAGTATTTT
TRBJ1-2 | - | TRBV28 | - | CASSPGGTSNYGYTF | TGTGCCAGCAGCCCTGGCGGGACTTCTAACTATGGCTACACCTTC
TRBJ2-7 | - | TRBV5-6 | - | CASSLFPGGGEQYF | TGTGCCAGCAGCTTGTTCCCCGGGGGAGGCGAGCAGTACTTC
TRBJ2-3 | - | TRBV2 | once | CASSVFLPGTDTQYF | TGTGCCAGCAGCGTGTTCCTCCCGGGCACAGATACGCAGTATTTT
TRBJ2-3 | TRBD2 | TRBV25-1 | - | CASSEWGGLAGADTQYF | TGTGCCAGCAGTGAATGGGGGGGACTAGCGGGAGCAGATACGCAGTATTTT
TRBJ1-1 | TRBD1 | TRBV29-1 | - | CSVGARDSGRKAFF | TGCAGCGTTGGGGCACGGGACAGCGGTCGAAAAGCTTTCTTT
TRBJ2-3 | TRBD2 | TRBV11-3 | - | CASSPRLATSSTDTQYF | TGTGCCAGCAGCCCCCGACTAGCCACCTCTAGCACAGATACGCAGTATTTT
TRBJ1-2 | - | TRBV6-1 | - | CASSESDSLMGGYTF | TGTGCCAGCAGTGAAAGCGACAGCCTGATGGGGGGCTACACCTTC
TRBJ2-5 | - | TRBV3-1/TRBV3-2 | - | CASSLGLQETQYF | TGTGCCAGCAGCCTGGGACTCCAAGAGACCCAGTACTTC
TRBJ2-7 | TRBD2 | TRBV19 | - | CASSIPGTSGSPDEQYF | TGTGCCAGTAGTATTCCCGGGACTAGCGGGTCACCTGACGAGCAGTACTTC
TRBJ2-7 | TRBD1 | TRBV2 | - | CASTKRGGQGAYEQYF | TGTGCCAGCACCAAACGGGGGGGACAGGGGGCTTACGAGCAGTACTTC
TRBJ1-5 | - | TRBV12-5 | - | CASARGDGNQPQHF | TGTGCTAGTGCCCGGGGGGACGGCAATCAGCCCCAGCATTTT
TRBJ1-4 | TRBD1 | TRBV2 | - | CASSEEDRVTQGDEKLFF | TGTGCCAGCAGTGAGGAGGACAGGGTGACACAGGGGGATGAAAAACTGTTTTTT
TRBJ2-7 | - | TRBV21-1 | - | CARRAQGIHEQYF | TGTGCCAGGCGGGCACAGGGGATCCACGAGCAGTACTTC
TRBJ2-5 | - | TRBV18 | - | CASSPPAEETQYF | TGTGCCAGCTCACCACCAGCGGAAGAGACCCAGTACTTC
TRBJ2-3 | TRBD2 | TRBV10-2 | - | CASSDTSANTDTQYF | TGCGCCAGCAGCGACACTAGCGCCAACACAGATACGCAGTATTTT
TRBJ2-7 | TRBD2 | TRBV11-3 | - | CASSLETSGRGPAYEQYF | TGTGCCAGCAGCTTAGAGACTAGCGGGAGAGGCCCAGCCTACGAGCAGTACTTC